Given below is one T cell receptor beta chain in context. Its matching antigen is unknown. The PCR employed 60 Vbeta primers together with 13 Jbeta primers. Repertoires were generated with immunoSEQ multiplex PCR, while TCRdb's copy carries only in-frame clones and drops some. This sample has about 130,000 clones, with roughly 85% found just once. The sample originates from a study of cytomegalovirus exposure and HLA in healthy donors. Study conclusions and caveats: A later analysis found that most CMV-associated TCR beta chains appeared HLA-restricted.

Sequencing was done on a sample of PBMCs. This clonotype originated in a woman in her forties in good health and CMV-seropositive.

The CDR3 DNA reads as TGCGCCAGCAGCTTGGTTGGGGGGATCTCCTACAATGAGCAGTTCTTC. Protein product: CASSLVGGISYNEQFF. The chain carries TRBV5-1 and TRBJ2-1, with D possibly being TRBD2 (6 bases). Trimming took off 0 bases at V and 0 bases at J, with 10 bases between the two ends. Per germline, CDR1 SGHRS and CDR2 YFSETQ. There are 16 residues in the CDR3. The full variable domain, rest sourced from reference TRBV5-1 and TRBJ2-1, is KAGVTQTPRYLIKTRGQQVTLSCSPISGHRSVSWYQQTPGQGLQFLFEYFSETQRNKGNFPGRFSGRQFSNSRSEMNVSTLELGDSALYLCASSLVGGISYNEQFFGPGTRLTVL.